This T cell receptor (beta chain) was sequenced during a study of T cells in Graves' hyperthyroidism and ophthalmopathy. General study points: The blood repertoire included most of the expanded thyroid clonotypes above 0.001.

Germline assignment: CDR1 KGHDR and CDR2 SFDVKD. The V segment lost 2 bases and the J segment 6 bases; nucleotides outside the gene matches: 2. This CDR3 comprises 14 residues. This clonotype has at least ten counts. Its antigen is unidentified. TCR beta CDR3 sequences were amplified from RNA transcripts. TCR CDR3 underwent first-round RT-PCR with the HTBI primer set. Each CDR3 protein gets one entry after TCRdb re-called the multiplex PCR reads with MiXCR. The sample yields approximately 700,000 distinct CDR3 sequences, roughly 45% seen once. The specimen was peripheral blood or thyroid tissue (not recorded which). This chain connects TRBV24-1 to TRBJ1-2, with 10 bases identical to TRBD1. This TCR derives from an adult man with Graves' disease, either hyperthyroidism or ophthalmopathy (not recorded which). As DNA, the CDR3 is TGTGCCACCAGTGATTCGGGACAGGGGAATGGCTACACCTTC. This encodes CATSDSGQGNGYTF.